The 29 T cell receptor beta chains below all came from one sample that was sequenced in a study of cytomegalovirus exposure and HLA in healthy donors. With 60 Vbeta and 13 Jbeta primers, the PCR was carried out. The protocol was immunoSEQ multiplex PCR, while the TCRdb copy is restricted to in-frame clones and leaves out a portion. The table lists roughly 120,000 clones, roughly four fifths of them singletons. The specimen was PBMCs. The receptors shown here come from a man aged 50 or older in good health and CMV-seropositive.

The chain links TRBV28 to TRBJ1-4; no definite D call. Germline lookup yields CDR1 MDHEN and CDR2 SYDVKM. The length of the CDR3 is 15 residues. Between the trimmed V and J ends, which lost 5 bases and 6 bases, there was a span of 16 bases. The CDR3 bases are TGTGCCAGCAGTGCCCGGGATCTTTCCCATGAAAAACTGTTTTTT. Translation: CASSARDLSHEKLFF.

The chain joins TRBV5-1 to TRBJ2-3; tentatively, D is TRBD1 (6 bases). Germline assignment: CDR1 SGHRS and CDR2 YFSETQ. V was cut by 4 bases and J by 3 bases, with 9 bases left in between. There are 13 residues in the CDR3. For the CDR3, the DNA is TGCGCCAGCAGCCGGACAGAAACAGATACGCAGTATTTT. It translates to CASSRTETDTQYF.

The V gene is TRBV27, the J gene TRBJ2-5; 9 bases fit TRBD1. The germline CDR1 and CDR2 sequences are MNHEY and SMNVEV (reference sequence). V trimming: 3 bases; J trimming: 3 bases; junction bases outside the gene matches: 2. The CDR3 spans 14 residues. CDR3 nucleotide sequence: TGTGCCAGCAGTTTCGGACAGGGGAAAGAGACCCAGTACTTC. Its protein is CASSFGQGKETQYF.

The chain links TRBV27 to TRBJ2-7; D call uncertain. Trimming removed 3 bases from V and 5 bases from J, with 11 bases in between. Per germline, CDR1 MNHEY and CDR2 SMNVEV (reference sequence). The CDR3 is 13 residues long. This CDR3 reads CASSFGLADEQYF. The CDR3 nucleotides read TGTGCCAGCAGTTTTGGTTTGGCCGACGAGCAGTACTTC.

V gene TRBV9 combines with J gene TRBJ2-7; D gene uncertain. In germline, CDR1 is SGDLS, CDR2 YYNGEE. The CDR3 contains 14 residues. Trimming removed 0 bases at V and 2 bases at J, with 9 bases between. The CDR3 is CASSVDGLPYEQYF. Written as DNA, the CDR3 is TGTGCCAGCAGCGTAGATGGGCTTCCCTACGAGCAGTACTTC.

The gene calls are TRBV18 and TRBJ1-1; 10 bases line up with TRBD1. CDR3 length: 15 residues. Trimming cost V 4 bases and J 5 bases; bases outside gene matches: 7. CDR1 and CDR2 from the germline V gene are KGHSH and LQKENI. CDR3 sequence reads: CASSRPGQGYTEAFF. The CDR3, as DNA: TGTGCCAGCTCACGACCGGGACAGGGGTATACTGAAGCTTTCTTT.

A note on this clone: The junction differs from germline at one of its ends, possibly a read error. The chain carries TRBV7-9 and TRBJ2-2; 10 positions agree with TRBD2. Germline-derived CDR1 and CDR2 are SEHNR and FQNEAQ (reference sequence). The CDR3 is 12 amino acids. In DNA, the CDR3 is TGTTCCAGCGGGAGGGGTGCCGGGGAGCTGTTTTTT. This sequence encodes CSSGRGAGELFF.

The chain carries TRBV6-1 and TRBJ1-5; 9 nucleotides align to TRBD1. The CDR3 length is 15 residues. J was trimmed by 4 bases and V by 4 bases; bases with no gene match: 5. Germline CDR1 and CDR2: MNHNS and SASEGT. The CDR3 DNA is TGTGCCAGCAGTGGACAGGGGGAATTAAATCAGCCCCAGCATTTT. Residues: CASSGQGELNQPQHF.

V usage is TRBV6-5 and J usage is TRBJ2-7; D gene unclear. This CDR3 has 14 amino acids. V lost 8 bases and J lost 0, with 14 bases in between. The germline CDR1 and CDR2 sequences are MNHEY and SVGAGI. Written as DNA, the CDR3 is TGTGCCAGCCTGACGGCGGCTTACTCCTACGAGCAGTACTTC. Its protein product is CASLTAAYSYEQYF.

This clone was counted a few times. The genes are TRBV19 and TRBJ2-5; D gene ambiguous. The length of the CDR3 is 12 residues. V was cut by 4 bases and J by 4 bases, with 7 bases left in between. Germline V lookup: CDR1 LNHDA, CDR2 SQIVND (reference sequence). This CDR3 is CASSNRRETQYF. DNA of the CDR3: TGTGCCAGTAGTAATCGGAGAGAGACCCAGTACTTC.

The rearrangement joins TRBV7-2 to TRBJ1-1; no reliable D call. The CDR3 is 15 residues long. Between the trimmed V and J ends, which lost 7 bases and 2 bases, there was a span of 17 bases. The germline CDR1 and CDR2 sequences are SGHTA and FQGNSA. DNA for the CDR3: TGTGCCAGCACCGATTTTGGAGGGATCAACACTGAAGCTTTCTTT. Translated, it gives CASTDFGGINTEAFF.

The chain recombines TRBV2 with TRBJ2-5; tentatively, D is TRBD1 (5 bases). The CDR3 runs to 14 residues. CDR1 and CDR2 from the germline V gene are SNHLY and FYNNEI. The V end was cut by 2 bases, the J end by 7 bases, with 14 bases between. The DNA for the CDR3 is TGTGCCAGCAGTGAATCGCGACAGAAAGGGACCCAGTACTTC. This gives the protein CASSESRQKGTQYF.

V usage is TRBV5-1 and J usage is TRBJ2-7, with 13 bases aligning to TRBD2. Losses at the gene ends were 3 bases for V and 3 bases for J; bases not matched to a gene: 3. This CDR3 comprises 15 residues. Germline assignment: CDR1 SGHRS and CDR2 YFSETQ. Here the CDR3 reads CASSSGTSGIYEQYF. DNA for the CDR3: TGCGCCAGCAGCTCCGGGACTAGCGGGATCTACGAGCAGTACTTC. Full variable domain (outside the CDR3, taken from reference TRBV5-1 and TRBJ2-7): KAGVTQTPRYLIKTRGQQVTLSCSPISGHRSVSWYQQTPGQGLQFLFEYFSETQRNKGNFPGRFSGRQFSNSRSEMNVSTLELGDSALYLCASSSGTSGIYEQYFGPGTRLTVT.

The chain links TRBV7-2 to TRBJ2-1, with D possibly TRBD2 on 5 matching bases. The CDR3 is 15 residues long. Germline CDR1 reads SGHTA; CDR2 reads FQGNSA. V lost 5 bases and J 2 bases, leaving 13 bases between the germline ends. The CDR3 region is CASSVGVATYNEQFF. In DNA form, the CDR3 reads TGTGCCAGCAGCGTCGGTGTAGCGACCTACAATGAGCAGTTCTTC.

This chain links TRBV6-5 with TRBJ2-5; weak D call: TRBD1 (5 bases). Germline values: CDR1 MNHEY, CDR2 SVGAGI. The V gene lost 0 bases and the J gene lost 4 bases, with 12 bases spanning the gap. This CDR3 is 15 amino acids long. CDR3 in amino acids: CASSYSGLRGETQYF. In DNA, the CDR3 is TGTGCCAGCAGTTACTCGGGGTTAAGGGGAGAGACCCAGTACTTC.

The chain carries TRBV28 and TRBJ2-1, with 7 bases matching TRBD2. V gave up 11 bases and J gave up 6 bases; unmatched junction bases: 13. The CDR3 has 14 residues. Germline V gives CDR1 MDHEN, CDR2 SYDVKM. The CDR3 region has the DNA TGTGCCGGCCGGGAGGCGGGAGACGGCAATGAGCAGTTCTTC. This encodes CAGREAGDGNEQFF.

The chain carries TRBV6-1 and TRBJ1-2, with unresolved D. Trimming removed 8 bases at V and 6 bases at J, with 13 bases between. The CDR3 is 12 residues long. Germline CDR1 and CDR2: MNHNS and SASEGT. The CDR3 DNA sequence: TGTGCCAGCTCCCGAGACTCCAATGGCTACACCTTC. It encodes CASSRDSNGYTF.

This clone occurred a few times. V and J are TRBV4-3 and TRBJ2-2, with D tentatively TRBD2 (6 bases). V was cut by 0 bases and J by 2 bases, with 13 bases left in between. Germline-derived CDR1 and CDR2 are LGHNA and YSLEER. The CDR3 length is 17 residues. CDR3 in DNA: TGCGCCAGCAGCCAAGATGAGGGACTTTTCAACACCGGGGAGCTGTTTTTT. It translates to CASSQDEGLFNTGELFF.

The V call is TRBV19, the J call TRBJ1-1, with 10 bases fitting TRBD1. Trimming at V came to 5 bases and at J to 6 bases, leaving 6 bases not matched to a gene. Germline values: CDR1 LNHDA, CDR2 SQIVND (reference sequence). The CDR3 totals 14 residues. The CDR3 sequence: CASSPRDRGPEAFF. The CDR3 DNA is TGTGCCAGTAGTCCGCGGGACAGGGGCCCTGAAGCTTTCTTT.

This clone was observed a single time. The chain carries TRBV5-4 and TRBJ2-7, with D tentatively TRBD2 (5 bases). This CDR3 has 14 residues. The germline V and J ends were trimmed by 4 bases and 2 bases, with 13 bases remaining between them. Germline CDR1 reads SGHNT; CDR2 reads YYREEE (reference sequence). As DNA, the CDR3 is TGTGCCAGCAGCAAGACTAACCAACCCTACGAGCAGTACTTC. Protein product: CASSKTNQPYEQYF.

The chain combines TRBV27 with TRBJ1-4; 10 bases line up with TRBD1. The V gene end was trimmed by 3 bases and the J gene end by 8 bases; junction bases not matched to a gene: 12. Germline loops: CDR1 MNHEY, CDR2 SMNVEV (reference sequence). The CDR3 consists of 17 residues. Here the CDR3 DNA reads TGTGCCAGCAGTTTCGAACCTCCGGGACAGGGGAAGGAAAAACTGTTTTTT. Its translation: CASSFEPPGQGKEKLFF.

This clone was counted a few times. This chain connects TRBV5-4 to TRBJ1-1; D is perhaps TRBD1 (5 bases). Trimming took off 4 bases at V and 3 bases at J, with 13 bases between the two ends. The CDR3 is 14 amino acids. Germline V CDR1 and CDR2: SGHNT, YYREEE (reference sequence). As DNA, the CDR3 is TGTGCCAGCAGCGCAGGGCGGGGCTACACTGAAGCTTTCTTT. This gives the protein CASSAGRGYTEAFF.

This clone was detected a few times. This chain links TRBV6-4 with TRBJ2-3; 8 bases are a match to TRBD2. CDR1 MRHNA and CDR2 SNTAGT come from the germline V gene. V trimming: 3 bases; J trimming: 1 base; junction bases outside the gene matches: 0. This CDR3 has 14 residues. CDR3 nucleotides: TGTGCCAGCAGTGAAGCGGGGGGCACAGATACGCAGTATTTT. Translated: CASSEAGGTDTQYF.

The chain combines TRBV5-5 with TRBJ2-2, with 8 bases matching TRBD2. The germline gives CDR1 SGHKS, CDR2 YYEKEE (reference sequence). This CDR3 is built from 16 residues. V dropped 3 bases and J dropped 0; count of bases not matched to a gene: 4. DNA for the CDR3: TGTGCCAGCAGCTACAGCGGGGGAACGAACACCGGGGAGCTGTTTTTT. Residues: CASSYSGGTNTGELFF.

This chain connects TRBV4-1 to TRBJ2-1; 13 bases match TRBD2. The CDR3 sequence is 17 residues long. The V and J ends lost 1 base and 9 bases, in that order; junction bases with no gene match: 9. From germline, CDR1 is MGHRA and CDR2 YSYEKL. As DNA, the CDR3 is TGCGCCAGCAGCCAAGGGACCGGGACTAGCGGGAATGGTGAGCAGTTCTTC. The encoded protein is CASSQGTGTSGNGEQFF.

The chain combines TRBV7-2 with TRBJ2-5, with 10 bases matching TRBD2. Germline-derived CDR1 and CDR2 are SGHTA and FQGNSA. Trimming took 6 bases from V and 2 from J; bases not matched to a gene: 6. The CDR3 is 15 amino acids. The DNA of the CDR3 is TGTGCCAGCAGTCCGAGGACTAGCGGACAAGAGACCCAGTACTTC. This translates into CASSPRTSGQETQYF. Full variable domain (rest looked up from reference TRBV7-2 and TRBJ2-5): GAGVSQSPSNKVTEKGKDVELRCDPISGHTALYWYRQSLGQGLEFLIYFQGNSAPDKSGLPSDRFSAERTGGSVSTLTIQRTQQEDSAVYLCASSPRTSGQETQYFGPGTRLLVL.

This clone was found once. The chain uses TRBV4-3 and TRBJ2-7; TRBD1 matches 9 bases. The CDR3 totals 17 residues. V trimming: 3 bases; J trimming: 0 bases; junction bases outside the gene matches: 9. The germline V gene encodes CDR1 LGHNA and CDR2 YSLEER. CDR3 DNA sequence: TGCGCCAGCAGCCAGGCAACAAACAGGGGGCTCTCCTACGAGCAGTACTTC. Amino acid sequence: CASSQATNRGLSYEQYF.

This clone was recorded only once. CDR3 region: CSGWQNTEAFF. The CDR3 DNA sequence: TGCAGTGGGTGGCAGAACACTGAAGCTTTCTTT. This sequence joins TRBV20-1 and TRBJ1-1; D not certain. The V and J ends lost 7 bases and 1 base respectively, with 7 bases between them. CDR1 and CDR2 from the germline V gene are DFQATT and SNEGSKA (reference sequence). The CDR3 sequence is 11 residues long.

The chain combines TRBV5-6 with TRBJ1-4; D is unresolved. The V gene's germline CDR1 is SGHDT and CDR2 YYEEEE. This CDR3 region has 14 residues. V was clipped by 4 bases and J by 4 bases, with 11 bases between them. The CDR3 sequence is CASSPRLGNEKLFF. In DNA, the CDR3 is TGTGCCAGCAGCCCCCGTCTAGGTAATGAAAAACTGTTTTTT.